This T cell receptor beta chain derives from a study of T cells in women clearing cervical HPV infection. Study background: Cases: HPV16-related CIN3 or worse on histology, 2 invasive cancers. Overall study findings and caveats: TRBV6-7 relative abundance averaged roughly 0.099% in cases and under 0.2% in controls.

Details on this clone: What it recognizes is unknown. From the germline J gene comes the end of the CDR3, since the read stops 3 residues before it.

TCR beta CDR3 amplified by multiplex PCR from about 1200 ng genomic DNA. Data came from immunoSEQ multiplex PCR; TCRdb stores just in-frame clones and leaves some out. Found here are 45,000 to 55,000 clones; the top ten clones hold about 0.94%. Trimming removed 4 bases at V and 4 bases at J, with 11 bases between. The length of the CDR3 is 13 residues. Germline V gives CDR1 SGHTA, CDR2 FQGNSA. The rearrangement joins TRBV7-2 to TRBJ2-7; D gene unclear. Sequencing input: blood buffy coat. The receptor was derived from a woman between 18 and 70 years old with a cervical HPV16 infection that either progressed to CIN3+ or cleared (not recorded which). CDR3 DNA, as far as it was read: TGTGCCAGCAGCTCTTCGCAGTTGTACGAG. Amino acid sequence: CASSSSQLYE. The entire CDR3 sequence reads CASSSSQLYEQYF.